These 22 T cell receptor beta chains share one sample of origin, sequenced in a study of identical twins. TCRdb analysed the 5' RACE reads with MiXCR anew, one entry per CDR3 protein. The table shows around 370,000 distinct CDR3 sequences, with 8.5% to 10% occurring only once. Sequenced: naive T cells sorted from blood. These receptors originate from a woman aged 45-65 years in good health.

CDR3 sequence: CASSQVGGHNEQFF. In DNA form, the CDR3 reads TGTGCCAGTAGTCAGGTGGGAGGGCACAATGAGCAGTTCTTC. The V and J genes are TRBV19 and TRBJ2-1, with 7 bases aligning to TRBD2. CDR3 length: 14 amino acids. V gave up 5 bases and J gave up 5 bases; unmatched junction bases: 6. Germline loops: CDR1 LNHDA, CDR2 SQIVND (reference sequence).

The table lists this clonotype with a few counts. This CDR3 reads CASSSDPAPGQSSYEQYF. CDR3 nucleotide sequence: TGTGCCAGCAGCTCCGATCCCGCTCCGGGACAGAGCTCCTACGAGCAGTACTTC. The chain uses TRBV7-9 and TRBJ2-7; 7 bases align to TRBD1. Trimming removed 4 bases from V and 0 bases from J; junction bases left unmatched: 15. Germline lookup yields CDR1 SEHNR and CDR2 FQNEAQ (reference sequence). The CDR3 is 18 residues long.

There are many counts of this clonotype. V usage is TRBV28 and J usage is TRBJ2-2, with a possible D match to TRBD1 (7 bases). The CDR3 is made up of 14 amino acids. Per the germline V gene, CDR1 is MDHEN and CDR2 is SYDVKM. V shed 6 bases and J shed 4 bases, with 12 bases lying between them. CDR3 sequence (DNA): TGTGCCAGCAGACCCCAGGGGGGCACCGGGGAGCTGTTTTTT. It translates to CASRPQGGTGELFF.

The chain recombines TRBV6-5 with TRBJ2-3; D gene unclear. The CDR3 has 14 amino acids. V dropped 7 bases and J dropped 0 bases, with 11 bases sitting between them. Germline V lookup: CDR1 MNHEY, CDR2 SVGAGI. This CDR3 is CASKDRESTDTQYF. The CDR3 region has the DNA TGTGCCAGCAAAGATAGAGAGAGCACAGATACGCAGTATTTT.

The V call is TRBV11-2, the J call TRBJ2-1; no clear D gene. The CDR3 runs 13 residues. Germline V gene sequence: CDR1 SGHAT, CDR2 FQNNGV. With 3 bases removed from V and 8 bases from J, the gap between germline ends came to 11 bases. Here the CDR3 reads CASSFSRIDEQFF. CDR3 sequence (DNA): TGTGCCAGCAGCTTTTCTAGGATCGATGAGCAGTTCTTC.

The chain joins TRBV7-7 to TRBJ2-4, with 11 bases identical to TRBD2. V lost 0 bases, J lost 4 bases, and 8 bases stayed unmatched. The CDR3 covers 18 residues. The V gene's germline CDR1 is SSHAT and CDR2 FNYEAQ (reference sequence). In DNA form, the CDR3 reads TGTGCCAGCAGCTTAGCGGGACTAGCGGATCTCTCAAAAAACATTCAGTACTTC. It translates to CASSLAGLADLSKNIQYF.

This clonotype has at least ten counts. This sequence joins TRBV20-1 and TRBJ2-1; 9 bases match TRBD2. The V and J ends lost 4 bases and 5 bases, in that order; junction bases with no gene match: 9. The CDR3 is made up of 15 amino acids. Germline V gene sequence: CDR1 DFQATT, CDR2 SNEGSKA (reference sequence). The chain's CDR3 is CSAIGTSLTHNEQFF. CDR3 nucleotides: TGCAGTGCTATCGGGACTAGCCTTACCCACAATGAGCAGTTCTTC.

The rearrangement links TRBV6-5 to TRBJ2-2; D gene unclear. Germline loops: CDR1 MNHEY, CDR2 SVGAGI. The ends were cut back, 5 bases at V and 7 bases at J, with 8 bases in the middle. CDR3 length equals 12 residues. The CDR3: CASSHENGELFF. The CDR3 DNA follows: TGTGCCAGCAGTCACGAGAACGGGGAGCTGTTTTTT.

The chain recombines TRBV7-9 with TRBJ2-1; D not resolved. Trimming removed 5 bases from V and 7 bases from J, with 15 bases in between. This CDR3 has 14 residues. Germline values: CDR1 SEHNR, CDR2 FQNEAQ (reference sequence). DNA of the CDR3: TGTGCCAGCAGCCCCTCGACCACTTCGAATGAGCAGTTCTTC. This gives the protein CASSPSTTSNEQFF.

This clonotype was counted ten times or more. V gene TRBV11-3 combines with J gene TRBJ2-5; no definite D call. Germline V lookup: CDR1 SGHNT, CDR2 YENEEA. Trimming removed 2 bases at V and 5 bases at J, with 12 bases between. The CDR3 extends over 14 amino acids. The CDR3: CASSLPTFQETQYF. In nucleotides, the CDR3 is TGTGCCAGCAGCTTACCGACATTTCAGGAGACCCAGTACTTC.

The chain couples TRBV5-5 to TRBJ2-7, with 7 bases matching TRBD1. This CDR3 is 18 amino acids long. With 1 base clipped from V and 2 bases from J, the junction kept 15 bases outside the gene matches. Germline loops: CDR1 SGHKS, CDR2 YYEKEE (reference sequence). CDR3 DNA sequence: TGTGCCAGCAGCTTGCCTGATAAATGGGGACAGCACCCCTACGAGCAGTACTTC. Translating gives CASSLPDKWGQHPYEQYF.

This clonotype was seen a handful of times. The chain couples TRBV6-5 to TRBJ1-5; D unclear. The V end lost 0 bases, the J end lost 5 bases, and 5 bases lay between the germline ends. Germline assignment: CDR1 MNHEY and CDR2 SVGAGI. There are 13 residues in the CDR3. The CDR3 region is CASSYSPHQPQHF. The CDR3 region has the DNA TGTGCCAGCAGTTACTCCCCCCATCAGCCCCAGCATTTT.

The rearrangement uses TRBV6-5 and TRBJ2-2; D unresolved. Deletions cut 6 bases from V and 6 bases from J, with 11 bases between. Germline lookup yields CDR1 MNHEY and CDR2 SVGAGI. The CDR3 is made up of 13 amino acids. The CDR3 is CASSRGTPGELFF. CDR3 bases: TGTGCCAGCAGCCGAGGAACCCCCGGGGAGCTGTTTTTT.

This clonotype was seen more than once but under ten times. This chain uses TRBV20-1 with TRBJ1-5; D possibly corresponds to TRBD1 (5 bases). Trimming left V 6 bases short and J 3 bases short, with 12 bases between. The CDR3 has 13 residues. Germline lookup yields CDR1 DFQATT and CDR2 SNEGSKA (reference sequence). As DNA, the CDR3 is TGCAGTGCCGCCCGGGACCTCAATCAGCCCCAGCATTTT. Protein product: CSAARDLNQPQHF.

The table lists this clonotype with many counts. V usage is TRBV20-1 and J usage is TRBJ2-7; tentatively, D is TRBD1 (6 bases). This CDR3 is 14 amino acids long. From germline, CDR1 is DFQATT and CDR2 SNEGSKA (reference sequence). V lost 0 bases, J lost 3 bases, and 12 bases lay in between. CDR3 in amino acids: CSARDPRGSYEQYV. The CDR3 DNA is TGCAGTGCTAGAGATCCCAGGGGCAGCTACGAGCAGTACGTC.

This clonotype was counted between two and nine times. The genes are TRBV11-3 and TRBJ2-1, with D possibly TRBD2 on 6 matching bases. Germline V CDR1 and CDR2: SGHNT, YENEEA. The CDR3 sequence is 16 residues long. The V gene lost 5 bases and the J gene lost 0 bases, with 14 bases spanning the gap. CDR3 residues: CASSPLAPSSYNEQFF. DNA of the CDR3: TGTGCCAGCAGCCCCCTAGCGCCGAGCTCCTACAATGAGCAGTTCTTC.

The J gene is TRBJ1-2, the V gene TRBV6-6; D is unclear. CDR1 and CDR2 (germline): MNHNY, SVGAGI (reference sequence). V was clipped by 6 bases and J by 7 bases, with 12 bases between them. This CDR3 comprises 12 residues. This CDR3 reads CASSSLRAGYTF. In DNA, the CDR3 is TGTGCCAGCAGCTCCTTAAGGGCTGGCTACACCTTC.

This clonotype came up a few times. Here the CDR3 DNA reads TGCAGTGCTAGACGACTAGCGGGAGTAGACTACGAGCAGTACTTC. Amino acid sequence: CSARRLAGVDYEQYF. V gene TRBV20-1 combines with J gene TRBJ2-7; TRBD2 matches 12 bases. V dropped 2 bases and J dropped 3; count of bases not matched to a gene: 5. Germline V gives CDR1 DFQATT, CDR2 SNEGSKA (reference sequence). The CDR3 is 15 amino acids.

The chain carries TRBV7-9 and TRBJ1-1; D unclear. Trimming took 0 bases from V and 1 from J, leaving 6 bases between them. Looked up from germline, CDR1 is SEHNR and CDR2 is FQNEAQ (reference sequence). The CDR3 consists of 14 residues. In DNA form, the CDR3 reads TGTGCCAGCAGCTTAGCAACACCGAACACTGAAGCTTTCTTT. This codes for CASSLATPNTEAFF.

This clonotype was observed a handful of times. V usage is TRBV19 and J usage is TRBJ1-1; no firm D call. This CDR3 has 15 amino acids. V was shortened by 2 bases and J by 1 base, with 11 bases between the two germline ends. Germline V gives CDR1 LNHDA, CDR2 SQIVND (reference sequence). In DNA, the CDR3 is TGTGCCAGTAGTATAAATGAGGGATCGAACACTGAAGCTTTCTTT. This sequence encodes CASSINEGSNTEAFF.

In this sample, this clonotype turned up a few times. The genes are TRBV3-1 and TRBJ2-2; unclear D gene. CDR1 is LGHDT, CDR2 YNNKEL, per germline (reference sequence). Trimming stripped 3 bases from V and 5 bases from J, with 10 bases between. The CDR3 consists of 14 residues. CDR3 protein: CASSQLTGTGELFF. The CDR3 bases are TGTGCCAGCAGCCAGCTTACCGGGACCGGGGAGCTGTTTTTT.

The chain carries TRBV4-1 and TRBJ1-6; possibly TRBD1 for D (5 bases). Germline loops: CDR1 MGHRA, CDR2 YSYEKL. The CDR3 has 13 residues. V was pared by 0 bases and J by 16 bases, with 13 bases between. The CDR3 loop reads CASSQEDTLLLHF. In DNA, the CDR3 is TGCGCCAGCAGCCAAGAGGACACTCTTTTGCTCCACTTT.